The rows below give T cell receptor beta chains drawn from one sample of a study of T cell changes during pregnancy in multiple sclerosis. Profiled with immunoSEQ multiplex PCR; TCRdb holds only in-frame clones, not every one. The table has about 110,000 clones, around nine tenths seen once. The input for sequencing was peripheral blood, taken in the third trimester of pregnancy. The receptors derive from a female donor with multiple sclerosis, enrolled in a pregnancy study. The CDR3 runs from the conserved cysteine through the conserved F or W. Each record gives: clone size, D gene, V gene, J gene, CDR3 protein, CDR3 DNA. The D gene is left open where the match is weak. Not all rows give a size; the values are once, few, many and, for expanded clones, a class.

>-|TRBD2|TRBV5-1|TRBJ2-1
CASSRGTSGRSDNEQFF
TGCGCCAGCAGCCGTGGGACTAGCGGGAGAAGCGACAATGAGCAGTTCTTC
>-|TRBD1|TRBV5-1|TRBJ1-5
CASSSGQGGNQPQHF
TGCGCCAGCAGCTCCGGACAGGGGGGCAATCAGCCCCAGCATTTT
>-|TRBD2|TRBV11-2|TRBJ2-1
CASSSLSGTYNEQFF
TGTGCCAGCAGCTCCCTTAGCGGGACCTACAATGAGCAGTTCTTC
>-|-|TRBV2|TRBJ2-7
CASSVTGINYEQYF
TGTGCCAGCAGCGTGACAGGAATCAACTACGAGCAGTACTTC
>-|TRBD2|TRBV5-1|TRBJ2-5
CASSLTGTSGRGQETQYF
TGCGCCAGCAGCTTAACCGGGACTAGCGGGAGGGGACAAGAGACCCAGTACTTC
>-|TRBD1|TRBV5-1|TRBJ1-2
CASSLGTGDGYTF
TGCGCCAGCAGCTTAGGGACAGGGGATGGCTACACCTTC
>once|TRBD2|TRBV30|TRBJ2-1
CAWRGGGTYNEQFF
TGTGCCTGGCGCGGGGGGGGGACCTACAATGAGCAGTTCTTC
>-|TRBD1|TRBV5-1|TRBJ2-3
CASSLQGATDTQYF
TGCGCCAGCAGCTTACAGGGGGCGACAGATACGCAGTATTTT
>-|TRBD1|TRBV5-4|TRBJ1-1
CASSWGPGGGEAFF
TGTGCCAGCAGCTGGGGTCCAGGGGGTGGGGAAGCTTTCTTT
>-|TRBD1|TRBV7-9|TRBJ1-4
CASSSPRDRGEKLFF
TGTGCCAGCAGCTCCCCTCGGGACAGGGGTGAAAAACTGTTTTTT
>-|TRBD1|TRBV9|TRBJ2-2
CASSVGTGGDTGELFF
TGTGCCAGCAGCGTAGGGACAGGGGGGGACACCGGGGAGCTGTTTTTT
>-|-|TRBV5-5|TRBJ2-3
CASSKDPRGTDTQYF
TGTGCCAGCAGCAAAGACCCCAGGGGCACAGATACGCAGTATTTT
>few|-|TRBV29-1|TRBJ1-1
CSVVGRGVTEAFF
TGCAGCGTTGTCGGCAGGGGAGTCACTGAAGCTTTCTTT
>few|-|TRBV10-1|TRBJ1-2
CASSEGGCPSANYGYTF
TGCGCCAGCAGTGAAGGCGGCTGCCCCTCAGCTAACTATGGCTACACCTTC
>-|TRBD2|TRBV9|TRBJ2-2
CASSVSGRVNTGELFF
TGTGCCAGCAGCGTCAGTGGGAGGGTCAACACCGGGGAGCTGTTTTTT
>-|-|TRBV27|TRBJ1-1
CASSFTDLNTEAFF
TGTGCCAGCAGTTTTACAGATTTGAACACTGAAGCTTTCTTT
>-|-|TRBV11-2|TRBJ1-1
CASSLPGLPNTEAFF
TGTGCCAGCAGCTTGCCGGGTCTCCCTAACACTGAAGCTTTCTTT
>-|-|TRBV5-8|TRBJ2-7
CASRPPGGPGLGEQYF
TGTGCCAGCAGACCGCCCGGGGGGCCGGGGTTGGGAGAGCAGTACTTC
>-|TRBD1|TRBV5-4|TRBJ2-1
CASSRGQGANEQFF
TGTGCCAGCAGCCGGGGACAGGGGGCAAATGAGCAGTTCTTC
>-|-|TRBV11-3|TRBJ2-2
CASSFSPPQGTGELFF
TGTGCCAGCAGCTTTAGCCCACCCCAGGGGACCGGGGAGCTGTTTTTT
>-|-|TRBV5-1|TRBJ2-5
CASSLGGRGPETQYF
TGCGCCAGCAGCTTGGGGGGGCGGGGGCCAGAGACCCAGTACTTC
>-|TRBD1|TRBV6-5|TRBJ2-5
CASSFLRDSKETQYF
TGTGCCAGCAGTTTCCTCCGGGACAGCAAAGAGACCCAGTACTTC
>-|TRBD1|TRBV13|TRBJ1-1
CASSSRDRGPTEAFF
TGTGCCAGCAGCTCCCGGGACAGGGGGCCCACTGAAGCTTTCTTT
>once|-|TRBV19|TRBJ1-1
CASSSTANTEAFF
TGTGCCAGTAGCAGCACAGCGAACACTGAAGCTTTCTTT
>-|TRBD1|TRBV2|TRBJ2-3
CASLGGADTQYF
TGTGCCAGCTTAGGGGGCGCAGATACGCAGTATTTT
>-|TRBD2|TRBV5-8|TRBJ2-5
CASSFISGGLAYQETQYF
TGTGCCAGCAGCTTTATCAGCGGGGGCCTGGCGTACCAAGAGACCCAGTACTTC